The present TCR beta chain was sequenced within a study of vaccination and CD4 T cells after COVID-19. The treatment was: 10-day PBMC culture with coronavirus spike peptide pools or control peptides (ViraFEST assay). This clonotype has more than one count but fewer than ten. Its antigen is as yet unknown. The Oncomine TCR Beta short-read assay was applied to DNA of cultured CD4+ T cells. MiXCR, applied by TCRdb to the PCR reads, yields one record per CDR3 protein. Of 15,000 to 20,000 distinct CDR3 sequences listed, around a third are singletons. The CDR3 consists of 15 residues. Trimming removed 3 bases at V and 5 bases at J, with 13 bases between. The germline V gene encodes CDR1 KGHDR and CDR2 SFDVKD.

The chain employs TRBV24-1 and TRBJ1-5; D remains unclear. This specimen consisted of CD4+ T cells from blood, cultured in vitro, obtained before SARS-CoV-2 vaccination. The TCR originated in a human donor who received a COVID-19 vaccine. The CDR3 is CATSDASRADQPQHF. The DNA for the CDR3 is TGTGCCACCAGTGATGCCTCACGGGCCGATCAGCCCCAGCATTTT.